This TCR beta chain was documented in a study of cytomegalovirus exposure and HLA in healthy donors. Study-level points and caveats: A few of the chains that were CMV-associated were confirmed in vitro to be specific for CMV antigens. The authors later linked a missense DCLRE1C variant to TCR beta V- and J-gene trimming. An ancestry cluster, one associated with Asian ancestry, reportedly showed fewer N-insertions than the approximately 670-donor mean in a later analysis. Analysis was performed later, and it showed HLA-associated TCR beta chains to be more clonally expanded than equally common others.

Comments on this clone: Its antigen is currently unknown.

60 Vbeta and 13 Jbeta primers were used in PCR. The assay was immunoSEQ multiplex PCR, and TCRdb's table has in-frame clones only and misses some. The table includes about 180,000 clones, around 75% detected once. Germline V CDR1 and CDR2: SQVTM, ANQGSEA. The CDR3 runs to 12 residues. V dropped 2 bases and J dropped 2 bases, with 6 bases sitting between them. Sequencing used PBMCs. This TCR was sampled from a male donor in good health and CMV-seronegative. The chain employs TRBV29-1 and TRBJ1-2; no firm D call. The CDR3 is CSVEKENYGYTF. The DNA of the CDR3 is TGCAGCGTTGAAAAGGAGAACTATGGCTACACCTTC.